The 2 T cell receptor beta chains listed next were all sequenced from one sample in a study of blood T cell repertoires in COVID-19. Assay: immunoSEQ multiplex PCR; the TCRdb copy retains only in-frame clones and omits some. Altogether roughly 670,000 clones are present, 70% to 90% being singletons, with the ten largest covering around 0.3%. Specimen: peripheral blood. Every receptor here comes from a woman aged 18-29 years with acute or convalescent COVID-19.

The chain joins TRBV4-1 to TRBJ2-3, with 9 bases fitting TRBD2. V lost 4 bases and J lost 1; bases outside the gene matches: 3. Germline CDR1 reads MGHRA; CDR2 reads YSYEKL. The CDR3 consists of 15 residues. CDR3 sequence: CASSRRLAGTDTQYF. CDR3 bases: TGCGCCAGCAGCCGACGACTAGCGGGCACAGATACGCAGTATTTT.

The chain joins TRBV18 to TRBJ1-1; D is uncertain. This CDR3 is 16 amino acids long. Germline assignment: CDR1 KGHSH and CDR2 LQKENI. V was pared by 3 bases and J by 3 bases, with 17 bases between. The CDR3 loop is CASSPRDKFADTEAFF. The CDR3 DNA reads TGTGCCAGCTCACCCCGGGATAAATTCGCGGACACTGAAGCTTTCTTT.